These T cell receptor beta chains were read from a single sample in a study of blood T cell repertoires in COVID-19. Only in-frame clones appear in the TCRdb table, and some are missing; sequencing was by immunoSEQ multiplex PCR. The sample has about 97,000 clones; 75% to 95% are singletons. Sequenced input: peripheral blood. The receptors shown here come from a man aged 55 to 70 with acute or convalescent COVID-19. CDR3s leave out the opening cysteine and the closing phenylalanine or tryptophan. The size entry is marked missing in some rows and otherwise reads once, few, many or a size class.

abundance: NA
j_gene: TRBJ1-1
v_gene: TRBV14
CDR3aa: ASSLRTVKMNTEAF

abundance: few
j_gene: TRBJ1-6
v_gene: TRBV6-4
CDR3aa: ASSEDNNSPLH

abundance: NA
j_gene: TRBJ1-6
v_gene: TRBV25-1
CDR3aa: ASSESPRPEALH

abundance: NA
j_gene: TRBJ1-1
v_gene: TRBV7-2
CDR3aa: ASSWGHGNTEAF

abundance: NA
j_gene: TRBJ1-6
v_gene: TRBV6-5
CDR3aa: ASSYSRQGDSPLH

abundance: NA
j_gene: TRBJ1-4
v_gene: TRBV7-6
CDR3aa: ASSLEGAGGFGKLF

abundance: once
j_gene: TRBJ1-1
v_gene: TRBV3-1/TRBV3-2
CDR3aa: ASSRRGTGGETEAF

abundance: once
j_gene: TRBJ2-3
v_gene: TRBV10-1
CDR3aa: ASNEAGTTLGNTQY

abundance: once
j_gene: TRBJ1-5
v_gene: TRBV2
CDR3aa: ASKDTEGQPQH

abundance: NA
j_gene: TRBJ1-2
v_gene: TRBV5-1
CDR3aa: ASSLGARANYGYT

abundance: NA
j_gene: TRBJ2-1
v_gene: TRBV18
CDR3aa: ASSPGQVLREQF

abundance: NA
j_gene: TRBJ1-1
v_gene: TRBV3-1/TRBV3-2
CDR3aa: ASSPHPTGTEAF

abundance: NA
j_gene: TRBJ2-1
v_gene: TRBV7-2
CDR3aa: ASSLGASLGEQF

abundance: once
j_gene: TRBJ1-1
v_gene: TRBV6-5
CDR3aa: ASWSVVTEAF

abundance: once
j_gene: TRBJ2-5
v_gene: TRBV5-1
CDR3aa: ASSKSGGPGETQY

abundance: NA
j_gene: TRBJ2-5
v_gene: TRBV7-9
CDR3aa: ASSAWGGSDQETQY

abundance: NA
j_gene: TRBJ2-7
v_gene: TRBV7-2
CDR3aa: ASSLGGRGVDEQY

abundance: NA
j_gene: TRBJ1-1
v_gene: TRBV6-5
CDR3aa: ASSRGGTEAF

abundance: NA
j_gene: TRBJ1-5
v_gene: TRBV19
CDR3aa: ASSNTDRGSNQPQH

abundance: NA
j_gene: TRBJ1-5
v_gene: TRBV6-5
CDR3aa: ASSPEKANQPQH

abundance: NA
j_gene: TRBJ1-6
v_gene: TRBV3-1/TRBV3-2
CDR3aa: ASSQSGLGNSPLH

abundance: NA
j_gene: TRBJ2-7
v_gene: TRBV4-2
CDR3aa: ASSRDRAYEQY

abundance: NA
j_gene: TRBJ1-2
v_gene: TRBV18
CDR3aa: ASSPSQGNYGYT

abundance: once
j_gene: TRBJ1-1
v_gene: TRBV30
CDR3aa: AWSVQANTEAF

abundance: NA
j_gene: TRBJ1-1
v_gene: TRBV6-4
CDR3aa: ASSLQGMNTEAF

abundance: NA
j_gene: TRBJ1-1
v_gene: TRBV10-3
CDR3aa: AIWETVNTEAF

abundance: once
j_gene: TRBJ1-2
v_gene: TRBV6-5
CDR3aa: ASSWRGSANYGYT

abundance: NA
j_gene: TRBJ2-5
v_gene: TRBV6-5
CDR3aa: ASSGETQY

abundance: NA
j_gene: TRBJ2-5
v_gene: TRBV16
CDR3aa: ASSLGSQETQY

abundance: NA
j_gene: TRBJ1-1
v_gene: TRBV5-8
CDR3aa: ASSLSGRGRTEAF

abundance: NA
j_gene: TRBJ2-7
v_gene: TRBV19
CDR3aa: ASSIAPGSYEQY

abundance: few
j_gene: TRBJ1-1
v_gene: TRBV6-5
CDR3aa: ASSTTGVRNTEAF

abundance: NA
j_gene: TRBJ1-2
v_gene: TRBV7-2
CDR3aa: ASSLESAYSNYGYT

abundance: NA
j_gene: TRBJ2-5
v_gene: TRBV5-4
CDR3aa: ASSLGQSKETQY

abundance: NA
j_gene: TRBJ1-1
v_gene: TRBV27
CDR3aa: ASSSFFGGNTEAF

abundance: once
j_gene: TRBJ2-2
v_gene: TRBV2
CDR3aa: ASSEAARGTGELF

abundance: NA
j_gene: TRBJ1-5
v_gene: TRBV6-6
CDR3aa: ASSYSQDQPQH

abundance: NA
j_gene: TRBJ2-1
v_gene: TRBV27
CDR3aa: ASRTLGQGYNEQF

abundance: NA
j_gene: TRBJ1-1
v_gene: TRBV2
CDR3aa: ASKLDRGTEAF

abundance: NA
j_gene: TRBJ1-1
v_gene: TRBV2
CDR3aa: ASSSQGASEAF

abundance: NA
j_gene: TRBJ1-5
v_gene: TRBV27
CDR3aa: ASTLAPRDRVNQPQH